Below, 32 T cell receptor beta chains from the same sample are listed, as sequenced in a study of T-cell reconstitution after alpha-beta-depleted transplantation in children. TCRbeta library construction was performed incorporating unique molecular identifiers. TCRdb independently ran MiXCR on the PCR reads; one entry per CDR3 protein. This table holds about 500,000 distinct CDR3 sequences, around a third found once. The sample consisted of PBMCs from the stem cell graft donor, taken from the stem cell graft. The origin of the receptors is a human donor who donated a stem cell graft to a child with aplastic anemia.

This clonotype has only one observation. The chain couples TRBV20-1 to TRBJ2-1; TRBD2 aligns across 9 bases. Germline CDR1 is DFQATT and CDR2 is SNEGSKA (reference sequence). After removal of 5 bases from V and 4 bases from J, the junction contained 3 bases not matched to a gene. This CDR3 is 13 amino acids long. CDR3 in DNA: TGCAGTGCTCTCGCGGGAGGGTACAATGAGCAGTTCTTC. Amino acids: CSALAGGYNEQFF.

This chain uses TRBV27 with TRBJ1-2; D might be TRBD1 (5 bases). Trimming took 4 bases from V and 4 from J, leaving 10 bases between them. The CDR3 length is 13 residues. The germline V gene encodes CDR1 MNHEY and CDR2 SMNVEV (reference sequence). In DNA form, the CDR3 reads TGTGCCAGCAGTTCCCAGGGACGCTATGGCTACACCTTC. This sequence encodes CASSSQGRYGYTF.

The chain joins TRBV20-1 to TRBJ2-3; the match to TRBD1 covers 8 bases. The CDR3 sequence is 14 residues long. Germline-derived CDR1 and CDR2 are DFQATT and SNEGSKA (reference sequence). V gave up 5 bases and J gave up 6 bases; unmatched junction bases: 10. CDR3 bases: TGCAGTGCTGTTAGTCAGGGGGCGGCGGATACGCAGTATTTT. Amino acids: CSAVSQGAADTQYF.

This rearrangement joins TRBV10-3 to TRBJ2-3; 8 nucleotides line up with TRBD2. This CDR3 is built from 14 residues. Looked up from germline, CDR1 is ENHRY and CDR2 is SYGVKD. V lost 6 bases and J lost 3; bases outside the gene matches: 5. The CDR3 protein is CAIRAGAGTDTQYF. CDR3 bases: TGTGCCATCAGAGCGGGAGCGGGTACAGATACGCAGTATTTT.

This sequence joins TRBV12-3 or TRBV12-4 and TRBJ2-7, with 8 bases matching TRBD2. V lost 4 bases, J lost 0 bases, and 5 bases stayed unmatched. The CDR3 is 15 amino acids. CDR3 in amino acids: CASSWGGTSSYEQYF. The DNA of the CDR3 is TGTGCCAGCAGTTGGGGGGGGACTAGCTCCTACGAGCAGTACTTC.

This clonotype was seen more than once but under ten times. The genes are TRBV7-8 and TRBJ1-6, with TRBD1 matching 7 bases. The germline V gene encodes CDR1 SGHVS and CDR2 FQNEAQ. The V segment lost 5 bases and the J segment 7 bases; nucleotides outside the gene matches: 5. This CDR3 contains 14 residues. CDR3 amino acids: CASSLNRGNSPLHF. Here the CDR3 DNA reads TGTGCCAGCAGCCTCAACAGGGGAAATTCACCCCTCCACTTT. The whole variable domain, filled in from reference TRBV7-8 and TRBJ1-6, reads GAGVSQSPRYKVAKRGQDVALRCDPISGHVSLFWYQQALGQGPEFLTYFQNEAQLDKSGLPSDRFFAERPEGSVSTLKIQRTQQEDSAVYLCASSLNRGNSPLHFGNGTRLTVT.

This clonotype was recorded a few times. The gene calls are TRBV20-1 and TRBJ2-1; the D is unclear. Germline CDR1 DFQATT, CDR2 SNEGSKA (reference sequence). The CDR3 is 12 amino acids. The V and J ends lost 3 bases and 12 bases respectively, with 15 bases between them. The CDR3 is CSARRDRSRQFF. The CDR3 DNA is TGCAGTGCTAGGAGAGACCGCAGTCGGCAGTTCTTC.

This chain connects TRBV5-1 to TRBJ2-2; 12 nucleotides line up with TRBD2. Germline values: CDR1 SGHRS, CDR2 YFSETQ. This CDR3 region has 16 residues. With 4 bases clipped from V and 4 bases from J, the junction kept 5 bases outside the gene matches. CDR3 DNA sequence: TGCGCCAGCAGCACCGGACTAGCGGGACCCACCGGGGAGCTGTTTTTT. Encoded protein: CASSTGLAGPTGELFF. Supplemented by reference TRBV5-1 and TRBJ2-2, the full variable domain reads KAGVTQTPRYLIKTRGQQVTLSCSPISGHRSVSWYQQTPGQGLQFLFEYFSETQRNKGNFPGRFSGRQFSNSRSEMNVSTLELGDSALYLCASSTGLAGPTGELFFGEGSRLTVL.

The gene calls are TRBV11-2 and TRBJ2-1; the D gene could be TRBD1 or TRBD2 (6 bases each). From germline, CDR1 is SGHAT and CDR2 FQNNGV. V shed 1 base and J shed 15 bases, with 16 bases lying between them. This CDR3 is built from 13 residues. This chain's CDR3 is CASSLVQGQGGFF. CDR3 sequence (DNA): TGTGCCAGCAGCTTAGTTCAGGGGCAGGGAGGGTTCTTC. Full variable domain (remainder filled in from reference TRBV11-2 and TRBJ2-1): EAGVAQSPRYKIIEKRQSVAFWCNPISGHATLYWYQQILGQGPKLLIQFQNNGVVDDSQLPKDRFSAERLKGVDSTLKIQPAKLEDSAVYLCASSLVQGQGGFFGPGTRLTVL.

The CDR3 protein is CSAIKEIYEQYF. As DNA, the CDR3 is TGCAGTGCCATAAAGGAAATCTACGAGCAGTACTTC. The chain joins TRBV20-1 to TRBJ2-7; unclear D gene. Trimming removed 6 bases from V and 3 bases from J, with 12 bases in between. The CDR3 has 12 amino acids. The germline V gene encodes CDR1 DFQATT and CDR2 SNEGSKA (reference sequence).

The table lists this clonotype with a few counts. The chain is built from TRBV7-2 and TRBJ2-7, with D uncertain. V lost 1 base and J 4 bases, leaving 11 bases between the germline ends. Germline V gene sequence: CDR1 SGHTA, CDR2 FQGNSA. The CDR3 is 14 amino acids. The CDR3 coding sequence is TGTGCCAGCAGCTTAGTGCCCCTGACTTACGAGCAGTACTTC. This encodes CASSLVPLTYEQYF.

The table lists this clonotype with a few counts. Relative to the germline gene, one junction end is altered; a read error may explain this. The chain is built from TRBV27 and TRBJ2-7; 10 bases are shared with TRBD1. Germline values: CDR1 MNHEY, CDR2 SMNVEV (reference sequence). This CDR3 is built from 12 residues. The CDR3 nucleotides read TGTGCCAGCAGTCCGACAGGGGGCGAAAGGTCTTTC. This codes for CASSPTGGERSF.

This clonotype appeared a few times. The chain links TRBV20-1 to TRBJ1-3, with 8 bases matching TRBD1. V trimming: 0 bases; J trimming: 4 bases; junction bases outside the gene matches: 8. CDR1 and CDR2 (germline): DFQATT, SNEGSKA (reference sequence). CDR3 length: 16 residues. CDR3 region: CSARDPDRVAGNTIYF. CDR3 nucleotides: TGCAGTGCTAGAGATCCGGACAGGGTGGCGGGAAACACCATATATTTT.

The chain couples TRBV3-1 to TRBJ2-1; D gene ambiguous. CDR1 is LGHDT, CDR2 YNNKEL, per germline (reference sequence). The CDR3 length is 15 residues. Trimming removed 0 bases at V and 7 bases at J, with 13 bases between. The CDR3 coding sequence is TGTGCCAGCAGCCAAGATCCGATTACTAAAAATGAGCAGTTCTTC. This codes for CASSQDPITKNEQFF.

This clonotype appeared a few times. This chain joins TRBV5-1 and TRBJ1-4; tentatively, D is TRBD1 (5 bases). The CDR3 consists of 15 residues. Germline CDR1 and CDR2: SGHRS and YFSETQ. The V end lost 4 bases, the J end lost 4 bases, and 14 bases lay between the germline ends. CDR3: CASSQMTGVNEKLFF. The CDR3 nucleotides are TGCGCCAGCAGCCAAATGACGGGGGTTAATGAAAAACTGTTTTTT.

The chain carries TRBV7-8 and TRBJ2-5, with a tentative D call TRBD1 (6 bases). Trimming removed 6 bases at V and 5 bases at J, with 13 bases between. There are 13 residues in the CDR3. CDR1 is SGHVS, CDR2 FQNEAQ, per germline. The CDR3 DNA is TGTGCCAGCAGGAGGGGGACCCGGGAGACCCAGTACTTC. Translated, it gives CASRRGTRETQYF.

This clonotype was seen at least ten times. This chain uses TRBV5-1 with TRBJ2-1; TRBD2 aligns across 10 bases. Trimming at V came to 4 bases and at J to 1 base, leaving 8 bases not matched to a gene. The CDR3 extends over 17 amino acids. Germline loops: CDR1 SGHRS, CDR2 YFSETQ. The CDR3 is CASSLGALAGSYNEQFF. CDR3 DNA sequence: TGCGCCAGCAGCCTGGGAGCACTAGCGGGATCCTACAATGAGCAGTTCTTC.

The V call is TRBV6-4, the J call TRBJ1-2, with no clear D. This CDR3 has 12 residues. Trimming shortened V by 2 bases and J by 4 bases, and 5 bases separated the two germline ends. Germline CDR1 and CDR2: MRHNA and SNTAGT. The CDR3 is CASSDGSYGYTF. CDR3 nucleotide sequence: TGTGCCAGCAGTGACGGAAGCTATGGCTACACCTTC.

This clonotype turned up a few times. The chain is built from TRBV9 and TRBJ2-2; D remains ambiguous. This CDR3 region has 15 residues. Trimming cost V 2 bases and J 0 bases, with 8 bases left between them. Germline V lookup: CDR1 SGDLS, CDR2 YYNGEE. This CDR3 reads CASSVVNSNTGELFF. The CDR3 bases are TGTGCCAGCAGCGTGGTCAATTCGAACACCGGGGAGCTGTTTTTT.

This clonotype was detected a few times. The chain carries TRBV6-2 or TRBV6-3 and TRBJ2-1; 15 bases line up with TRBD2. Unmatched junction bases numbered 6, after V lost 7 bases and J lost 14 bases. Germline CDR1 and CDR2: MNHEY and SVGEGT. There are 13 residues in the CDR3. CDR3 loop: CASTWTSGRAKFF. CDR3 coding DNA: TGTGCCAGCACTTGGACTAGCGGGAGGGCCAAGTTCTTC.

The rearrangement joins TRBV6-2 or TRBV6-3 to TRBJ2-1; 7 bases align to TRBD1. CDR1 and CDR2 from the germline V gene are MNHEY and SVGEGT. This CDR3 has 15 residues. Trimming removed 6 bases from V and 1 base from J; junction bases left unmatched: 6. The CDR3 sequence is CASRPDRVSYNEQFF. The CDR3 bases are TGTGCCAGCAGGCCAGACAGGGTGTCCTACAATGAGCAGTTCTTC.

The J gene is TRBJ1-4, the V gene TRBV5-4; 8 bases map to TRBD1. With V trimmed by 4 bases and J by 8 bases, 7 bases remained unmatched. CDR3 size: 14 residues. In germline, CDR1 is SGHNT, CDR2 YYREEE (reference sequence). The CDR3 protein is CASSKDRVGEKLFF. In nucleotides, the CDR3 is TGTGCCAGCAGCAAGGACAGGGTGGGGGAAAAACTGTTTTTT.

The J gene is TRBJ1-1, the V gene TRBV5-5; D may be TRBD1 (5 bases). This CDR3 is built from 15 residues. Germline CDR1 SGHKS, CDR2 YYEKEE (reference sequence). V lost 5 bases and J lost 0, with 14 bases in between. The CDR3 sequence: CASRWGQGLNTEAFF. In nucleotides, the CDR3 is TGTGCCAGCAGGTGGGGTCAGGGATTGAACACTGAAGCTTTCTTT.

The genes are TRBV12-3 or TRBV12-4 and TRBJ1-1; the D gene is possibly TRBD1 (5 bases). V lost 8 bases to trimming and J lost 1 base, with 11 bases between them. CDR3 length equals 13 residues. CDR3 protein: CASGKTENTEAFF. In DNA form, the CDR3 reads TGTGCCAGCGGCAAGACAGAGAACACTGAAGCTTTCTTT.

This clonotype was detected a few times. The J gene is TRBJ2-1, the V gene TRBV4-3, with a tentative D call TRBD2 (6 bases). Germline lookup yields CDR1 LGHNA and CDR2 YSLEER. This CDR3 comprises 17 residues. Trimming shortened V by 5 bases and J by 0 bases, and 17 bases separated the two germline ends. This CDR3 reads CASSLRVAGSSYNEQFF. The CDR3 DNA sequence: TGCGCCAGCAGCTTAAGGGTGGCGGGAAGCTCCTACAATGAGCAGTTCTTC.

This rearrangement joins TRBV6-2 or TRBV6-3 to TRBJ1-1; D is possibly TRBD1 (6 bases). This CDR3 is 16 amino acids long. V gave up 0 bases and J gave up 1 base, with 12 bases separating them. Germline V gives CDR1 MNHEY, CDR2 SVGEGT. The CDR3 DNA sequence: TGTGCCAGCAGTTACTCTGCTCAGGGACAGAACACTGAAGCTTTCTTT. Protein sequence: CASSYSAQGQNTEAFF.

In its sample, this clonotype was seen a few times. The gene calls are TRBV7-2 and TRBJ1-2; 8 bases are a match to TRBD1. CDR1 and CDR2 (germline): SGHTA, FQGNSA. The V and J ends lost 5 bases and 8 bases, in that order; junction bases with no gene match: 7. The length of the CDR3 is 13 residues. The CDR3 sequence: CASSPDRGGGYTF. In DNA form, the CDR3 reads TGTGCCAGCAGCCCCGACAGGGGAGGCGGCTACACCTTC.

A single count supports this clonotype. The chain recombines TRBV6-2 or TRBV6-3 with TRBJ2-1; no clear D. Germline CDR1 and CDR2: MNHEY and SVGEGT. The V end was cut by 4 bases, the J end by 1 base, with 8 bases between. CDR3 length equals 14 residues. The DNA of the CDR3 is TGTGCCAGCAGTTCCGTCACATCCTACAATGAGCAGTTCTTC. Its translation: CASSSVTSYNEQFF.

The rearrangement joins TRBV27 to TRBJ1-4; D is ambiguous. CDR3 length: 11 amino acids. Between the trimmed V and J ends, which lost 6 bases and 4 bases, there was a span of 3 bases. Germline assignment: CDR1 MNHEY and CDR2 SMNVEV (reference sequence). In nucleotides, the CDR3 is TGTGCCAGCAGCCATAATGAAAAACTGTTTTTT. Its translation is CASSHNEKLFF.

V usage is TRBV7-2 and J usage is TRBJ2-3; maybe TRBD2 (6 bases). Germline CDR1 SGHTA, CDR2 FQGNSA. Between the trimmed V and J ends, which lost 3 bases and 0 bases, there was a span of 16 bases. The CDR3 spans 17 residues. The CDR3 DNA follows: TGTGCCAGCAGCTTTCCGCGGGGAGCCGGTAGCACAGATACGCAGTATTTT. The encoded protein is CASSFPRGAGSTDTQYF.

This rearrangement joins TRBV27 to TRBJ2-3, with D perhaps TRBD1 or TRBD2 (5 bases each). The CDR3 is 13 amino acids. Germline loops: CDR1 MNHEY, CDR2 SMNVEV (reference sequence). V gave up 7 bases and J gave up 3 bases, with 11 bases separating them. The CDR3 loop reads CASKGLATDTQYF. CDR3 nucleotides: TGTGCCAGCAAGGGGCTAGCAACAGATACGCAGTATTTT.

This clonotype was detected a few times. V usage is TRBV12-3 or TRBV12-4 and J usage is TRBJ1-4; 8 bases agree with TRBD1. The CDR3 loop spans 15 amino acids. J gave up 8 bases and V 6 bases, and 11 bases lay outside the gene matches. For the CDR3, the DNA is TGTGCCAGCAGACGTTCAGGGGGCTTCGGCGAAAAACTGTTTTTT. Translation: CASRRSGGFGEKLFF.